This entry lists 12 T cell receptor beta chains sequenced from one sample in a study of regulatory T cells in long-lasting Graves disease. Both iRepertoire HTBI primers and Arm-PCR of CDR3 regions were used to build the TCR beta libraries. MiXCR, applied by TCRdb to the multiplex PCR reads, yields one record per CDR3 protein. The table includes 500,000 or so distinct CDR3 sequences, under 20% detected once. As to time point: newly diagnosed GD, antithyroid drugs for less than 3 months. The TCR library was prepared using RNA isolated from PBMCs. The data also belong to a second study, concerning T cells in Graves' hyperthyroidism and ophthalmopathy.

The specimen comprised peripheral blood mononuclear cells (PBMCs), sampled at new diagnosis, from a patient treated with antithyroid drugs. The receptors originated from a man aged 35-49 years with Graves disease.

The table lists this clonotype with many counts. The CDR3 is CASRGGLDTEAFF. The CDR3 coding sequence is TGTGCCAGCCGGGGGGGTTTGGACACTGAAGCTTTCTTT. The chain has TRBV18 and TRBJ1-1, with D possibly being TRBD1 (5 bases). The CDR3 sequence is 13 residues long. Trimming stripped 8 bases from V and 3 bases from J, with 13 bases between. Germline-derived CDR1 and CDR2 are KGHSH and LQKENI.

The table lists this clonotype with many counts. The rearrangement uses TRBV28 and TRBJ2-2; 9 positions agree with TRBD1. V was clipped by 8 bases and J by 7 bases; unmatched bases: 5. There are 13 residues in the CDR3. Germline values: CDR1 MDHEN, CDR2 SYDVKM. The CDR3 spells CASGDRDDGELFF. CDR3 in DNA: TGTGCCAGCGGGGACAGGGACGACGGGGAGCTGTTTTTT.

There are many counts of this clonotype. The CDR3 spells CASSEDGYYEQYF. CDR3 bases: TGTGCCAGCAGTGAAGATGGATACTACGAGCAGTACTTC. This chain uses TRBV2 with TRBJ2-7; no firm D call. Germline V gene data show CDR1 as SNHLY and CDR2 as FYNNEI. V lost 1 base and J 3 bases, leaving 7 bases between the germline ends. The length of the CDR3 is 13 residues.

The sample holds many counts of this clonotype. The chain joins TRBV28 to TRBJ1-5; D not resolved. With 6 bases removed from V and 3 bases from J, the gap between germline ends came to 9 bases. Germline CDR1 reads MDHEN; CDR2 reads SYDVKM. This CDR3 has 13 residues. Here the CDR3 reads CASRTGFNQPQHF. In nucleotides, the CDR3 is TGTGCCAGCAGGACGGGATTCAATCAGCCCCAGCATTTT.

This clonotype was picked up a small number of times. The CDR3 here is CASTSTYARGETEAFF. CDR3 coding DNA: TGTGCCAGCACCTCCACTTATGCCAGGGGCGAAACTGAAGCTTTCTTT. The chain carries TRBV28 and TRBJ1-1, with TRBD1 as a possible D gene (6 bases). Germline CDR1 is MDHEN and CDR2 is SYDVKM. CDR3 size: 16 residues. The ends were cut back, 7 bases at V and 5 bases at J, with 23 bases in the middle.

The gene calls are TRBV6-1 and TRBJ2-4, with TRBD2 as a possible D gene (5 bases). The length of the CDR3 is 14 residues. The ends were cut back, 7 bases at V and 0 bases at J, with 10 bases in the middle. Per germline, CDR1 MNHNS and CDR2 SASEGT. The CDR3 here is CASKEGIAKNIQYF. Here the CDR3 DNA reads TGTGCCAGCAAAGAGGGAATAGCCAAAAACATTCAGTACTTC.

This clonotype was detected a few times. J is TRBJ2-1 and V is TRBV25-1, with D perhaps TRBD2 (6 bases). CDR3 length: 17 amino acids. V was trimmed by 5 bases and J by 0 bases, leaving 17 bases between them. From germline, CDR1 is MGHDK and CDR2 SYGVNS. In DNA form, the CDR3 reads TGTGCCAGCAGTACCGTGAAAGGGCGGGACTCCTACAATGAGCAGTTCTTC. Amino acid sequence: CASSTVKGRDSYNEQFF.

V usage is TRBV5-1 and J usage is TRBJ2-5; 7 bases match TRBD1. The V gene's germline CDR1 is SGHRS and CDR2 YFSETQ. This CDR3 spans 13 amino acids. J gave up 5 bases and V 3 bases, and 4 bases lay outside the gene matches. DNA for the CDR3: TGCGCCAGCAGCTGGGGGACAGTGGAGACCCAGTACTTC. Its translation: CASSWGTVETQYF.

This clonotype was recorded many times. The chain uses TRBV27 and TRBJ2-1; 7 bases map to TRBD1. V lost 2 bases to trimming and J lost 6 bases; unmatched junction nucleotides: 1. The CDR3 contains 13 residues. Germline V gene data show CDR1 as MNHEY and CDR2 as SMNVEV (reference sequence). The DNA for the CDR3 is TGTGCCAGCAGTTTAGGGGACAGCAATGAGCAGTTCTTC. This sequence encodes CASSLGDSNEQFF.

In this sample, this clonotype turned up many times. This rearrangement joins TRBV6-2 or TRBV6-3 to TRBJ2-7; TRBD2 matches at 14 bases. V was clipped by 7 bases and J by 4 bases; unmatched bases: 9. This CDR3 comprises 16 residues. Germline CDR1 is MNHEY and CDR2 is SVGEGT. CDR3 nucleotide sequence: TGTGCCAGCACCTCCCGGGGACTAGCGGGAGTGTACGAGCAGTACTTC. The encoded protein is CASTSRGLAGVYEQYF.

This clonotype has ten or more counts. The chain links TRBV11-1 to TRBJ2-2; D not certain. The CDR3 runs to 16 residues. V was pared by 2 bases and J by 1 base, with 11 bases between. CDR1 is SGHAT and CDR2 is FQDESV in the germline V gene (reference sequence). The DNA of the CDR3 is TGTGCCAGCAGCTTAAATGGCCTCGAGAACACCGGGGAGCTGTTTTTT. Translation gives CASSLNGLENTGELFF.

The chain is built from TRBV4-1 and TRBJ2-2, with D uncertain. Trimming cost V 2 bases and J 0 bases, with 7 bases left between them. CDR1 MGHRA and CDR2 YSYEKL come from the germline V gene. This CDR3 has 15 amino acids. The CDR3 protein is CASSQIDANTGELFF. CDR3 nucleotides: TGCGCCAGCAGCCAAATTGACGCGAACACCGGGGAGCTGTTTTTT.